These T cell receptor beta chains were read from a single sample in a study of blood T cell repertoires in COVID-19. The repertoire was sequenced with immunoSEQ multiplex PCR; TCRdb's copy has only in-frame clones and lacks some. The data hold fewer than 200,000 clones, with approximately 92% observed a single time. Sequencing input: peripheral blood. These receptors all come from a man aged 25-40 years with COVID-19, enrolled during active disease. Both conserved end residues are part of each CDR3. The D gene is left open where the match is weak. Size values are once, few and many counts, or a class for expanded clones, and some rows have none.

>TRBD1|few|TRBV7-9|TRBJ1-2
CASSFAHLDREYGYTF
TGTGCCAGCAGCTTCGCCCACCTAGACAGGGAGTACGGCTACACCTTC
>TRBD2|once|TRBV9|TRBJ2-5
CASSVSLAGARETQYF
TGTGCCAGCAGCGTTAGCCTAGCGGGAGCACGGGAGACCCAGTACTTC
>.|.|TRBV14|TRBJ2-7
CASSLRDSPSYEQYF
TGTGCCAGCAGCCTGCGGGACAGCCCTTCCTACGAGCAGTACTTC
>.|few|TRBV7-8|TRBJ2-1
CASSLESRGYNEQFF
TGTGCCAGCAGCTTAGAATCCAGGGGTTACAATGAGCAGTTCTTC
>.|.|TRBV29-1|TRBJ1-4
CSVAPGSTNEKLFF
TGCAGCGTCGCCCCCGGTTCAACTAATGAAAAACTGTTTTTT
>.|.|TRBV6-5|TRBJ2-3
CASRPEGGGLDTQYF
TGTGCCAGCAGACCCGAGGGAGGCGGCCTAGATACGCAGTATTTT
>TRBD2|.|TRBV24-1|TRBJ2-3
CATSDPGLAGGKDTQYF
TGTGCCACCAGTGATCCTGGACTAGCGGGGGGAAAGGATACGCAGTATTTT
>.|once|TRBV2|TRBJ2-3
CASSEGLTSTDTQYF
TGTGCCAGCAGTGAGGGACTGACTAGCACAGATACGCAGTATTTT
>TRBD1|.|TRBV18|TRBJ1-5
CASSPGQGGDQPQHF
TGTGCCAGCTCACCGGGACAGGGCGGAGATCAGCCCCAGCATTTT
>.|.|TRBV6-5|TRBJ1-2
CASSYNWRGFEGYTF
TGTGCCAGCAGTTACAATTGGAGGGGCTTCGAAGGCTACACCTTC
>TRBD1|.|TRBV7-3|TRBJ2-5
CASSLLGQAQETQYF
TGTGCCAGCAGCTTATTGGGACAGGCACAAGAGACCCAGTACTTC
>.|.|TRBV11-2|TRBJ2-7
CASSFRRDTFYEQYF
TGTGCCAGCAGCTTCCGCCGGGACACTTTCTACGAGCAGTACTTC
>TRBD1|.|TRBV19|TRBJ2-7
CARCRGRGFFRGYEQYF
TGTGCCAGGTGCCGGGGCAGGGGGTTCTTTAGGGGCTACGAGCAGTACTTC
>.|once|TRBV6-6|TRBJ2-2
CASSYRDSYGELFF
TGTGCCAGCAGTTACAGAGACAGTTACGGGGAGCTGTTTTTT
>.|once|TRBV7-9|TRBJ2-7
CASSLVPNYEQYF
TGTGCCAGCAGCTTAGTCCCCAACTACGAGCAGTACTTC